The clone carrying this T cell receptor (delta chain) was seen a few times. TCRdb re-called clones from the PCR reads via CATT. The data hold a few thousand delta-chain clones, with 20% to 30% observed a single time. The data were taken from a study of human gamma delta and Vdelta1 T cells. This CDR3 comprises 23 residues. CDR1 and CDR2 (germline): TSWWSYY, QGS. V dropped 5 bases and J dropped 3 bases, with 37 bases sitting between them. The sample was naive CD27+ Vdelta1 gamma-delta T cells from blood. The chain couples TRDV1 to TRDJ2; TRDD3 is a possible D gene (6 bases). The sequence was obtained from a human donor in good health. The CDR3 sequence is CALGSKGPHPTTGFRRVTAQLFF. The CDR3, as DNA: TGTGCTCTTGGGTCAAAAGGTCCCCACCCCACTACTGGGTTTAGAAGGGTGACAGCACAACTCTTCTTT.